Shown below are 8 T cell receptor beta chains from a single sample sequenced in a study of Ad26.COV2.S vaccination and SARS-CoV-2 variants. TCRdb keeps only in-frame clones here, not all; method: immunoSEQ multiplex PCR. The sample lists 43,000 or so clones; 83% were seen once. This sample comprised peripheral blood, obtained after recovery from COVID-19. Source of these receptors: a human donor who had recovered from COVID-19.

This chain connects TRBV7-9 to TRBJ1-1; weak D call: TRBD1 (5 bases). Looked up from germline, CDR1 is SEHNR and CDR2 is FQNEAQ (reference sequence). V was cut by 6 bases and J by 4 bases, with 9 bases left in between. CDR3 size: 12 residues. CDR3 in DNA: TGTGCCAGCAGTCCAGGGTCCACTGAAGCTTTCTTT. This sequence encodes CASSPGSTEAFF.

As concerns this clone: Other DNA sequences of this sample code for an identical CDR3. The chain links TRBV18 to TRBJ1-1; 9 bases map to TRBD1. This CDR3 spans 14 amino acids. V was clipped by 5 bases and J by 1 base; unmatched bases: 2. Per the germline V gene, CDR1 is KGHSH and CDR2 is LQKENI. This CDR3 is CASSAGQGNTEAFF. As DNA, the CDR3 is TGTGCCAGCTCAGCGGGACAGGGGAACACTGAAGCTTTCTTT.

The V call is TRBV4-1, the J call TRBJ1-4; D unclear. The CDR3 spans 15 residues. Trimming removed 4 bases from V and 4 bases from J, with 13 bases in between. Germline CDR1 reads MGHRA; CDR2 reads YSYEKL. Here the CDR3 reads CASSLKPGINEKLFF. The CDR3 DNA reads TGCGCCAGCAGCCTAAAACCGGGGATTAATGAAAAACTGTTTTTT.

By share of the sample, this clone is medium-sized. This chain joins TRBV7-8 and TRBJ2-2; TRBD2 agrees at 15 bases. The CDR3 has 18 amino acids. Germline lookup yields CDR1 SGHVS and CDR2 FQNEAQ. The ends lost 5 bases at V and 10 bases at J; junction bases unmatched: 14. In DNA, the CDR3 is TGTGCCAGCAGCCCGGGACTAGCGGGGGGATCCCTTTCAGAGGAGCTGTTTTTT. Protein: CASSPGLAGGSLSEELFF.

This clone was seen just once. V usage is TRBV2 and J usage is TRBJ2-3, with 7 positions matching TRBD1. The junction had 10 bases not matched to a gene; V was cut back by 6 bases and J by 7 bases. CDR1 and CDR2 (germline): SNHLY, FYNNEI. This CDR3 has 14 residues. The CDR3 sequence: CASSRQGVGYTQYF. The CDR3 DNA reads as TGTGCCAGCAGCCGACAGGGAGTGGGTTATACGCAGTATTTT.

The chain joins TRBV3-1 (or the pseudogene TRBV3-2) to TRBJ2-2, with no clear D. Germline CDR1 is LGHDT and CDR2 is YNNKEL (reference sequence). V lost 1 base, J lost 5 bases, and 2 bases lay in between. The CDR3 runs 12 residues. The CDR3 reads CASSQATGELFF. The CDR3 DNA follows: TGTGCCAGCAGCCAAGCTACCGGGGAGCTGTTTTTT.

This clone was picked up a small number of times. The chain joins TRBV5-1 to TRBJ1-4, with 7 bases aligning to TRBD1. The V segment lost 3 bases and the J segment 2 bases; nucleotides outside the gene matches: 4. The CDR3 loop spans 15 amino acids. Germline V gives CDR1 SGHRS, CDR2 YFSETQ. CDR3 residues: CASSSQGQTNEKLFF. The CDR3 DNA reads as TGCGCCAGCAGCTCCCAGGGACAGACTAATGAAAAACTGTTTTTT. Combining the CDR3 with reference TRBV5-1 and TRBJ1-4 gives the whole variable domain KAGVTQTPRYLIKTRGQQVTLSCSPISGHRSVSWYQQTPGQGLQFLFEYFSETQRNKGNFPGRFSGRQFSNSRSEMNVSTLELGDSALYLCASSSQGQTNEKLFFGSGTQLSVL.

The genes are TRBV10-3 and TRBJ1-1; D is possibly TRBD1 (6 bases). Germline assignment: CDR1 ENHRY and CDR2 SYGVKD. V lost 6 bases and J 5 bases, leaving 7 bases between the germline ends. The CDR3 runs 11 residues. The CDR3 sequence: CAIRGGTEAFF. CDR3 in DNA: TGTGCCATCAGAGGGGGTACTGAAGCTTTCTTT.